Below, 8 T cell receptor beta chains from the same sample are listed, as sequenced in a study of CD8+ T cells in alopecia areata (dated by TCRdb to the late 2010s). Receptor libraries were prepared by the immunoSEQ multiplex PCR assay. RNA was extracted from all samples and reverse transcribed into cDNA, which served as template for TCR sequencing. TCRdb took over this immuneACCESS table, retaining in-frame rearrangements with V and J assigned. Such tables are incomplete; in checked studies, under half of the missing clones stem from an unresolved V gene, and the remainder is unexplained. The sample records 210,000 or so clones, 66% of which are singletons. The ten largest clones take up roughly 1.2% of the sample. What the treatment or condition label conveys for this sample: oral pan-JAK inhibitor, 5-10 mg twice daily. Sequencing was performed on CD4+ T cells sorted from blood, taken around week 44, from a patient treated with tofacitinib. The receptors here all came from a human donor with alopecia areata.

This clone was seen a handful of times. The rearrangement links TRBV5-1 to TRBJ2-5, with TRBD1 matching 11 bases. Germline V CDR1 and CDR2: SGHRS, YFSETQ. CDR3 length equals 16 residues. Germline trimming cut 4 bases from V and 6 bases from J; bases unmatched to any gene: 11. DNA of the CDR3: TGCGCCAGCAGCACGACCGGGACAGGGGGTGAAAAGACCCAGTACTTC. It codes for CASSTTGTGGEKTQYF.

This sequence joins TRBV29-1 and TRBJ2-1; D is unresolved. CDR1 and CDR2 (germline): SQVTM, ANQGSEA. Trimming took 6 bases from V and 0 from J, leaving 9 bases between them. The CDR3 extends over 13 amino acids. The CDR3 DNA reads as TGCAGCGTAGGGCAGAGCTCCTACAATGAGCAGTTCTTC. Amino acids: CSVGQSSYNEQFF.

This rearrangement joins TRBV9 to TRBJ2-7, with a possible D match to TRBD2 (5 bases). Germline assignment: CDR1 SGDLS and CDR2 YYNGEE. This CDR3 comprises 15 residues. Trimming took 0 bases from V and 4 from J, leaving 14 bases between them. The CDR3 here is CASSVGDYSMYEQYF. The CDR3 DNA is TGTGCCAGCAGCGTAGGCGACTATTCCATGTACGAGCAGTACTTC.

J is TRBJ2-7 and V is TRBV7-8; no clear D. Germline loops: CDR1 SGHVS, CDR2 FQNEAQ. CDR3 length: 13 residues. V was clipped by 5 bases and J by 3 bases, with 11 bases between them. The CDR3 region is CASSPLKSYEQYF. The CDR3 region has the DNA TGTGCCAGCAGCCCCCTGAAAAGCTACGAGCAGTACTTC.

The chain joins TRBV9 to TRBJ1-6; no clear D gene. This CDR3 region has 14 residues. The V gene lost 5 bases and the J gene lost 0 bases, with 6 bases spanning the gap. Germline V CDR1 and CDR2: SGDLS, YYNGEE. In DNA, the CDR3 is TGTGCCAGCAGTGAGAGCTCCTATAATTCACCCCTCCACTTT. Translated, it gives CASSESSYNSPLHF.

The rearrangement links TRBV30 to TRBJ2-1; D is tentatively TRBD1 or TRBD2 (5 bases each). Germline V gene sequence: CDR1 GTSNPN, CDR2 SVGIG (reference sequence). The CDR3 is made up of 12 amino acids. V lost 8 bases and J lost 7, with 15 bases in between. The CDR3 bases are TGTGCCCCCCGGGACCGCGGAAATGAGCAGTTCTTC. Amino acids: CAPRDRGNEQFF. Together with reference TRBV30 and TRBJ2-1, the CDR3 gives the full variable domain: SQTIHQWPATLVQPVGSPLSLECTVEGTSNPNLYWYRQAAGRGLQLLFYSVGIGQISSEVPQNLSASRPQDRQFILSSKKLLLSDSGFYLCAPRDRGNEQFFGPGTRLTVL.

The V call is TRBV15, the J call TRBJ2-1, with D unclear. The CDR3 sequence is 14 residues long. In germline, CDR1 is LNHNV, CDR2 YYDKDF (reference sequence). Trimming cost V 4 bases and J 6 bases, with 13 bases left between them. Here the CDR3 reads CATSTPRLFNEQFF. The CDR3 DNA sequence: TGTGCCACCAGCACCCCCCGATTGTTCAATGAGCAGTTCTTC.

J is TRBJ1-5 and V is TRBV5-4; no clear D gene. Germline V gives CDR1 SGHNT, CDR2 YYREEE (reference sequence). The CDR3 consists of 13 residues. With 4 bases removed from V and 3 bases from J, the gap between germline ends came to 8 bases. In nucleotides, the CDR3 is TGTGCCAGCAGCAATGGACCCAATCAGCCCCAGCATTTT. Its translation is CASSNGPNQPQHF.